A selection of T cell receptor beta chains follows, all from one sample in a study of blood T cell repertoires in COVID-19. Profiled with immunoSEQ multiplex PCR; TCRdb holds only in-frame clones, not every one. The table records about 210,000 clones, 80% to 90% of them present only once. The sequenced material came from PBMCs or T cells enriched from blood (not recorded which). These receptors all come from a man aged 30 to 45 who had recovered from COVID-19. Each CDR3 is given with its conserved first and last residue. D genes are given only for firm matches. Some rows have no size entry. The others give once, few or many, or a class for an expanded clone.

CDR3aa: CASSYSHSRADDYGYTF; CDR3nt: TGTGCCAGCAGTTACTCCCATTCGCGGGCAGACGACTATGGCTACACCTTC; d_gene: .; abundance: .; j_gene: TRBJ1-2; v_gene: TRBV6-2/TRBV6-3
CDR3aa: CSASSGGSLNQPQHF; CDR3nt: TGCAGTGCTAGTTCAGGGGGCTCCCTCAATCAGCCCCAGCATTTT; d_gene: TRBD1; abundance: .; j_gene: TRBJ1-5; v_gene: TRBV20-1
CDR3aa: CASSYKTSGRSNEQFF; CDR3nt: TGTGCCAGCAGTTACAAGACTAGCGGGAGAAGCAATGAGCAGTTCTTC; d_gene: TRBD2; abundance: .; j_gene: TRBJ2-1; v_gene: TRBV6-5
CDR3aa: CASSNLSLASGSYEQYF; CDR3nt: TGTGCCAGCAGCAATCTAAGCTTGGCTAGCGGGTCCTACGAGCAGTACTTC; d_gene: .; abundance: .; j_gene: TRBJ2-7; v_gene: TRBV21-1
CDR3aa: CASSQGAVGRGTEAFF; CDR3nt: TGTGCCAGCAGCCAGGGTGCGGTGGGCAGGGGGACTGAAGCTTTCTTT; d_gene: TRBD1; abundance: .; j_gene: TRBJ1-1; v_gene: TRBV4-2
CDR3aa: CASSLLLTGTGQETQYF; CDR3nt: TGTGCCAGCTCGCTACTGCTTACCGGGACAGGGCAAGAGACCCAGTACTTC; d_gene: TRBD1; abundance: once; j_gene: TRBJ2-5; v_gene: TRBV18
CDR3aa: CASSLNRDSPLHF; CDR3nt: TGTGCCAGCTCACTAAACAGGGATTCACCCCTCCACTTT; d_gene: .; abundance: .; j_gene: TRBJ1-6; v_gene: TRBV18
CDR3aa: CATSRDRDRSNQPQHF; CDR3nt: TGTGCCACCAGCAGAGACCGGGACAGGAGCAATCAGCCCCAGCATTTT; d_gene: TRBD1; abundance: once; j_gene: TRBJ1-5; v_gene: TRBV15
CDR3aa: CASSLGGGIQADTQYF; CDR3nt: TGTGCCAGCAGCTTGGGCGGGGGAATTCAAGCAGATACGCAGTATTTT; d_gene: TRBD2; abundance: .; j_gene: TRBJ2-3; v_gene: TRBV5-4
CDR3aa: CASSLSAPRGNYGYTF; CDR3nt: TGTGCCAGCAGTTTATCGGCCCCCCGGGGGAACTATGGCTACACCTTC; d_gene: .; abundance: .; j_gene: TRBJ1-2; v_gene: TRBV27
CDR3aa: CATRQVPNQPQHF; CDR3nt: TGTGCCACCAGACAGGTCCCCAATCAGCCCCAGCATTTT; d_gene: .; abundance: .; j_gene: TRBJ1-5; v_gene: TRBV2
CDR3aa: CASSSGQEAFF; CDR3nt: TGTGCCAGCAGTTCCGGACAGGAAGCTTTCTTT; d_gene: .; abundance: .; j_gene: TRBJ1-1; v_gene: TRBV28
CDR3aa: CASSWSSGGAIGELFF; CDR3nt: TGTGCCAGCAGTTGGTCTAGCGGGGGGGCCATCGGGGAGCTGTTTTTT; d_gene: TRBD2; abundance: .; j_gene: TRBJ2-2; v_gene: TRBV2
CDR3aa: CASTLGTGNTEAFF; CDR3nt: TGTGCCAGCACCCTAGGGACAGGGAACACTGAAGCTTTCTTT; d_gene: TRBD1; abundance: .; j_gene: TRBJ1-1; v_gene: TRBV5-6
CDR3aa: CASSQDLGQEDYEQYF; CDR3nt: TGCGCCAGCAGCCAAGATCTTGGGCAGGAGGACTACGAGCAGTACTTC; d_gene: .; abundance: .; j_gene: TRBJ2-7; v_gene: TRBV4-3
CDR3aa: CASSYGTGVGETQYF; CDR3nt: TGTGCCAGCAGTTACGGGACAGGGGTAGGAGAGACCCAGTACTTC; d_gene: TRBD1; abundance: .; j_gene: TRBJ2-5; v_gene: TRBV6-6
CDR3aa: CASGEGWYSNQPQHF; CDR3nt: TGTGCCAGCGGGGAGGGCTGGTATAGCAATCAGCCCCAGCATTTT; d_gene: .; abundance: few; j_gene: TRBJ1-5; v_gene: TRBV2
CDR3aa: CASETGGTGGYTF; CDR3nt: TGTGCCAGCGAGACAGGGGGCACTGGTGGCTACACCTTC; d_gene: TRBD1; abundance: .; j_gene: TRBJ1-2; v_gene: TRBV6-6
CDR3aa: CSGYRVGLPEAFF; CDR3nt: TGCAGCGGCTACAGGGTGGGGTTGCCTGAAGCTTTCTTT; d_gene: .; abundance: .; j_gene: TRBJ1-1; v_gene: TRBV29-1
CDR3aa: CASSQDPGGFYEQYF; CDR3nt: TGTGCCAGCAGCCAAGACCCAGGGGGGTTCTACGAGCAGTACTTC; d_gene: .; abundance: .; j_gene: TRBJ2-7; v_gene: TRBV14
CDR3aa: CASSLDPGLAGVNEQFF; CDR3nt: TGTGCCAGCAGCTTAGATCCTGGACTAGCGGGAGTCAATGAGCAGTTCTTC; d_gene: TRBD2; abundance: .; j_gene: TRBJ2-1; v_gene: TRBV11-3
CDR3aa: CASSLEPTGNTGELFF; CDR3nt: TGTGCCAGCAGCTTAGAACCGACAGGGAACACCGGGGAGCTGTTTTTT; d_gene: .; abundance: .; j_gene: TRBJ2-2; v_gene: TRBV7-9
CDR3aa: CSVGPGGYTF; CDR3nt: TGCAGCGTTGGACCGGGTGGCTACACCTTC; d_gene: .; abundance: .; j_gene: TRBJ1-2; v_gene: TRBV29-1
CDR3aa: CASSQGRQDSFYGYTF; CDR3nt: TGCGCCAGCAGCCAAGGGCGTCAGGACAGTTTCTATGGCTACACCTTC; d_gene: .; abundance: .; j_gene: TRBJ1-2; v_gene: TRBV4-1
CDR3aa: CASSLQGASNQPQHF; CDR3nt: TGCGCCAGCAGCTTACAGGGGGCAAGCAATCAGCCCCAGCATTTT; d_gene: TRBD1; abundance: .; j_gene: TRBJ1-5; v_gene: TRBV5-1
CDR3aa: CASSLGTGSYEQYF; CDR3nt: TGTGCCAGCAGCTTAGGGACAGGGTCCTACGAGCAGTACTTC; d_gene: TRBD1; abundance: .; j_gene: TRBJ2-7; v_gene: TRBV7-2
CDR3aa: CASSQDIGSSTDTQYF; CDR3nt: TGTGCCAGCAGCCAAGATATCGGGAGTTCAACAGATACGCAGTATTTT; d_gene: .; abundance: .; j_gene: TRBJ2-3; v_gene: TRBV3-1/TRBV3-2
CDR3aa: CAISESGTGGGNTIYF; CDR3nt: TGTGCCATCAGTGAATCGGGGACAGGGGGGGGAAACACCATATATTTT; d_gene: TRBD1; abundance: .; j_gene: TRBJ1-3; v_gene: TRBV10-3
CDR3aa: CASSPQDRGLSTGELFF; CDR3nt: TGTGCCAGCAGCCCTCAGGACAGGGGGCTTAGTACCGGGGAGCTGTTTTTT; d_gene: TRBD1; abundance: .; j_gene: TRBJ2-2; v_gene: TRBV5-4
CDR3aa: CAWSVSASSSGANVLTF; CDR3nt: TGTGCCTGGAGTGTTTCCGCCTCCAGCTCTGGGGCCAACGTCCTGACTTTC; d_gene: .; abundance: .; j_gene: TRBJ2-6; v_gene: TRBV30
CDR3aa: CASSLVWDRESYEQYF; CDR3nt: TGTGCCAGCAGTTTGGTGTGGGACAGGGAGTCCTACGAGCAGTACTTC; d_gene: TRBD1; abundance: .; j_gene: TRBJ2-7; v_gene: TRBV28
CDR3aa: CASRDDRAPTYEQYF; CDR3nt: TGTGCCAGCAGAGACGACAGGGCCCCTACCTACGAGCAGTACTTC; d_gene: TRBD1; abundance: .; j_gene: TRBJ2-7; v_gene: TRBV5-6
CDR3aa: CAKLWDRGPSGPGYEQYF; CDR3nt: TGTGCCAAGTTATGGGACAGGGGGCCTAGCGGACCCGGGTACGAGCAGTACTTC; d_gene: TRBD1; abundance: .; j_gene: TRBJ2-7; v_gene: TRBV19
CDR3aa: CASSITGTVEYEQYF; CDR3nt: TGTGCCAGCAGTATTACCGGGACAGTGGAATACGAGCAGTACTTC; d_gene: TRBD1; abundance: .; j_gene: TRBJ2-7; v_gene: TRBV2
CDR3aa: CASSEGAGETGELFF; CDR3nt: TGTGCCAGCAGTGAAGGGGCAGGGGAGACCGGGGAGCTGTTTTTT; d_gene: .; abundance: few; j_gene: TRBJ2-2; v_gene: TRBV6-1
CDR3aa: CASRDREGNQPQHF; CDR3nt: TGTGCCAGCAGGGACAGGGAGGGGAATCAGCCCCAGCATTTT; d_gene: TRBD1; abundance: once; j_gene: TRBJ1-5; v_gene: TRBV2
CDR3aa: CAWSVRGTFNEQFF; CDR3nt: TGTGCCTGGAGTGTTAGGGGGACCTTCAATGAGCAGTTCTTC; d_gene: .; abundance: .; j_gene: TRBJ2-1; v_gene: TRBV30
CDR3aa: CASSLGSSGVSYEQYF; CDR3nt: TGCGCCAGCAGCTTGGGGTCATCGGGAGTCTCCTACGAGCAGTACTTC; d_gene: .; abundance: .; j_gene: TRBJ2-7; v_gene: TRBV5-1
CDR3aa: CASSYGGQGAAYEQYF; CDR3nt: TGTGCCAGCAGTTACGGGGGACAGGGGGCCGCCTACGAGCAGTACTTC; d_gene: TRBD1; abundance: once; j_gene: TRBJ2-7; v_gene: TRBV6-5
CDR3aa: CASSIVAESSYEQYF; CDR3nt: TGTGCCAGTAGTATTGTTGCCGAGAGCTCCTACGAGCAGTACTTC; d_gene: .; abundance: .; j_gene: TRBJ2-7; v_gene: TRBV19
CDR3aa: CASSLAYQETQYF; CDR3nt: TGTGCCAGCAGCTTGGCCTATCAAGAGACCCAGTACTTC; d_gene: .; abundance: .; j_gene: TRBJ2-5; v_gene: TRBV5-4
CDR3aa: CASSRQGFTDTQYF; CDR3nt: TGTGCCAGCAGTAGACAGGGATTCACAGATACGCAGTATTTT; d_gene: TRBD1; abundance: once; j_gene: TRBJ2-3; v_gene: TRBV6-5
CDR3aa: CASSVGAGGSPYEQYF; CDR3nt: TGTGCCAGCAGCGTAGGAGCGGGGGGTTCTCCCTACGAGCAGTACTTC; d_gene: TRBD2; abundance: .; j_gene: TRBJ2-7; v_gene: TRBV9
CDR3aa: CASSSGVTNEKLFF; CDR3nt: TGTGCCAGCAGTTCCGGGGTTACTAATGAAAAACTGTTTTTT; d_gene: .; abundance: .; j_gene: TRBJ1-4; v_gene: TRBV27
CDR3aa: CSGLGQNTEAFF; CDR3nt: TGCAGCGGCCTCGGACAGAACACTGAAGCTTTCTTT; d_gene: .; abundance: .; j_gene: TRBJ1-1; v_gene: TRBV29-1
CDR3aa: CASSELGAGGGNQPQHF; CDR3nt: TGTGCCAGCAGTGAGTTGGGGGCAGGGGGAGGCAATCAGCCCCAGCATTTT; d_gene: TRBD1; abundance: .; j_gene: TRBJ1-5; v_gene: TRBV6-1
CDR3aa: CASGQNRGLTEAFF; CDR3nt: TGTGCCAGCGGACAAAACAGGGGCCTAACTGAAGCTTTCTTT; d_gene: TRBD1; abundance: .; j_gene: TRBJ1-1; v_gene: TRBV3-1/TRBV3-2
CDR3aa: CASSGVRDREIDEQYF; CDR3nt: TGTGCCAGCAGTGGGGTGAGGGACAGAGAAATTGACGAGCAGTACTTC; d_gene: TRBD1; abundance: .; j_gene: TRBJ2-7; v_gene: TRBV6-2/TRBV6-3